This T cell receptor beta chain appears in the sequencing data of a study of blood T cell repertoires in COVID-19. Study as a whole: Both acute and convalescent COVID-19 samples were obtained from the United States, Italy and Spain. T cells, B-cell-depleted T cells, or PBMCs supplied cDNA or gDNA.

Participants had their cohort set by participant-reported clinical history. This clone was recorded a few times. Sequencing was performed with immunoSEQ multiplex PCR; in TCRdb, only in-frame clones are kept and a portion is missing. The sample lists 150,000 to 200,000 clones, approximately 85% occurring once. The CDR3 extends over 13 amino acids. Trimming took 2 bases from V and 4 from J; bases not matched to a gene: 2. Per germline, CDR1 SGDLS and CDR2 YYNGEE. The specimen sequenced was PBMCs or T cells enriched from blood (not recorded which). The sequence was obtained from a man in his forties who had recovered from COVID-19. The chain joins TRBV9 to TRBJ1-1; 7 nucleotides line up with TRBD1. The chain's CDR3 is CASSVTGSTEAFF. CDR3 nucleotides: TGTGCCAGCAGCGTGACAGGGTCCACTGAAGCTTTCTTT. The variable domain in full, with the rest retrieved from reference TRBV9 and TRBJ1-1, is DSGVTQTPKHLITATGQRVTLRCSPRSGDLSVYWYQQSLDQGLQFLIQYYNGEERAKGNILERFSAQQFPDLHSELNLSSLELGDSALYFCASSVTGSTEAFFGQGTRLTVV.